This T cell receptor beta chain was recovered during a study of blood T cell repertoires in COVID-19. In the study overall: From the United States, Italy and Spain came samples of acute and convalescent COVID-19. Sources were T cells, B-cell-depleted T cells, or PBMCs; the material itself was cDNA or gDNA.

Authors' data handling: Reference gene primer amplification in the assay estimated nucleated cell counts. Some clones are missing from TCRdb's copy, which holds only in-frame ones; the method was immunoSEQ multiplex PCR. V and J calls and clone size are given by that table; D and trimming were obtained from the DNA. The table has fewer than 250,000 clones, roughly 86% seen once. This CDR3 spans 13 amino acids. Germline CDR1 is MNHEY and CDR2 is SMNVEV (reference sequence). Trimming removed 5 bases from V and 7 bases from J; junction bases left unmatched: 5. A single count supports this clone. Source material: peripheral blood. The gene calls are TRBV27 and TRBJ2-1; TRBD2 aligns across 7 bases. This clonotype originated in a woman between 45 and 60 years old with active or convalescent COVID-19. CDR3 nucleotides: TGTGCCAGCAGTCGATCCGGGGGGAATGAGCAGTTCTTC. It translates to CASSRSGGNEQFF.